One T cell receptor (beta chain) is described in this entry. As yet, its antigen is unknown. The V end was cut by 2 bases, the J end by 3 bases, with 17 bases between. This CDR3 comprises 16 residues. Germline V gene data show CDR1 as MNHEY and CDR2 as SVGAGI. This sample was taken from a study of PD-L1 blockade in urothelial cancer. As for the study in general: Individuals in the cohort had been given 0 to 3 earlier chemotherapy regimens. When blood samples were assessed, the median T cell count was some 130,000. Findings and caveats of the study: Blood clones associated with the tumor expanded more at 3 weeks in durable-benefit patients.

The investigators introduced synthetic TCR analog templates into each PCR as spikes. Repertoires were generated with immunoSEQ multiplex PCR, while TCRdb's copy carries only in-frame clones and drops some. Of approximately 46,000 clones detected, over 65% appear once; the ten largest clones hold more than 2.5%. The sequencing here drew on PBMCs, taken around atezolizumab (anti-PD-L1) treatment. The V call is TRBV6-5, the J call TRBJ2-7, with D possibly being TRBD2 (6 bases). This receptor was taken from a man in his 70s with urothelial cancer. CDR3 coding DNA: TGTGCCAGCAGTTACCCCTCGCTTGGGGGGAACTACGAGCAGTACTTC. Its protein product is CASSYPSLGGNYEQYF.